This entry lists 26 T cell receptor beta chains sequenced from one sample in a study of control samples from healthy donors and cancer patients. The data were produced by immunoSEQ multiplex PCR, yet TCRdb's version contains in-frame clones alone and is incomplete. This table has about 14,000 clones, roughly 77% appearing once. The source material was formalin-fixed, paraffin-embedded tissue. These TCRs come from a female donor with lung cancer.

The CDR3, as DNA: TGTGCCAGCACCCTTCTTAGCGTAACCTCGGGCGGGGAGCTGTTTTTT. Translation gives CASTLLSVTSGGELFF. The V and J genes are TRBV18 and TRBJ2-2; D perhaps matches TRBD2 (5 bases). V lost 8 bases to trimming and J lost 7 bases, with 23 bases between them. The CDR3 consists of 16 residues. Per germline, CDR1 KGHSH and CDR2 LQKENI.

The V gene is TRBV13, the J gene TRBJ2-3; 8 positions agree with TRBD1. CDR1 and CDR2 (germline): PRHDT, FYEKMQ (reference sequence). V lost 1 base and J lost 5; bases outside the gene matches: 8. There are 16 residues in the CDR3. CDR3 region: CASSLERQGAGDTQYF. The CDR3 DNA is TGTGCCAGCAGCTTAGAACGGCAGGGGGCGGGAGATACGCAGTATTTT.

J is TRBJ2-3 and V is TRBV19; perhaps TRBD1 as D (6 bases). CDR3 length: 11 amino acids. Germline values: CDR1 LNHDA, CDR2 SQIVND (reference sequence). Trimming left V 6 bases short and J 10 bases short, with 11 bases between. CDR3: CASRLGQSQYF. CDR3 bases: TGTGCCAGTAGACTAGGACAGTCGCAGTATTTT.

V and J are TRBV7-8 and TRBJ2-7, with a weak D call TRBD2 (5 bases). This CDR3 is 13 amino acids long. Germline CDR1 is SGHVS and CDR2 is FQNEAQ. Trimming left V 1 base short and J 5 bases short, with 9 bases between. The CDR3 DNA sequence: TGTGCCAGCAGCTTAGATCTGCGGGACGAGCAGTACTTC. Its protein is CASSLDLRDEQYF.

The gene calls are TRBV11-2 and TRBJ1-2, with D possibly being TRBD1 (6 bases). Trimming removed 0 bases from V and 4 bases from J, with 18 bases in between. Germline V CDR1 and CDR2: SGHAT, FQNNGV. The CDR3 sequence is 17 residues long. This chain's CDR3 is CASSLDRDTGQLYGYTF. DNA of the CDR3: TGTGCCAGCAGCTTAGATAGGGATACAGGACAGCTCTATGGCTACACCTTC.

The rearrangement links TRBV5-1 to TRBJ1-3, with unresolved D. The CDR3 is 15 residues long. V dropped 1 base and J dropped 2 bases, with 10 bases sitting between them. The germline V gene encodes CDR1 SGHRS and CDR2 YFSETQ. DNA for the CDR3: TGCGCCAGCAGCTTGCGGACGGAGACTGGAAACACCATATATTTT. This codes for CASSLRTETGNTIYF.

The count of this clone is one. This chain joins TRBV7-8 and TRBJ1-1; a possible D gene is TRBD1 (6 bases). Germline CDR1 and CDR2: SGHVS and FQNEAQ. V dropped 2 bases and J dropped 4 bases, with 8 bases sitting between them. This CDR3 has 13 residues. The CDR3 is CASSLTGSTEAFF. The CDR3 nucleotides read TGTGCCAGCAGCTTAACAGGGTCCACTGAAGCTTTCTTT.

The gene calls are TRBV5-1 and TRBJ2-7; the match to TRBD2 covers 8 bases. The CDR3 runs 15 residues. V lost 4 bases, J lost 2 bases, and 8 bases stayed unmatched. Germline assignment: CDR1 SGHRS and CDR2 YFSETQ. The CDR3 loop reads CASSPTAGAAYEQYF. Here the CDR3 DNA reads TGCGCCAGCAGCCCTACAGCGGGGGCGGCCTACGAGCAGTACTTC.

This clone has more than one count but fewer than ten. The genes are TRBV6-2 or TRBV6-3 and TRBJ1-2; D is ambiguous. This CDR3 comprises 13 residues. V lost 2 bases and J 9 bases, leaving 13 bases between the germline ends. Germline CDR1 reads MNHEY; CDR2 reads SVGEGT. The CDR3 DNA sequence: TGTGCCAGCAGTTACCAACGGCGCGGCAGCTACACCTTC. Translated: CASSYQRRGSYTF.

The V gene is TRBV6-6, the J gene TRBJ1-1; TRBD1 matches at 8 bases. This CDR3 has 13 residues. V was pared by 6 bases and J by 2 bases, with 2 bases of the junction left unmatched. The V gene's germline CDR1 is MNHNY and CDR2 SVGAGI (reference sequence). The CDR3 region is CASRGTGNTEAFF. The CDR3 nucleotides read TGTGCCAGCAGAGGGACAGGAAACACTGAAGCTTTCTTT.

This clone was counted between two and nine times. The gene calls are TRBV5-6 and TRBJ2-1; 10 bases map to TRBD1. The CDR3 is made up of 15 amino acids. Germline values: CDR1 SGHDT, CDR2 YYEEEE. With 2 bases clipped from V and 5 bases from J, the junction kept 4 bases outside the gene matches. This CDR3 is CASSLLGQGDNEQFF. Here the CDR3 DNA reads TGTGCCAGCAGCTTACTAGGACAGGGGGACAATGAGCAGTTCTTC.

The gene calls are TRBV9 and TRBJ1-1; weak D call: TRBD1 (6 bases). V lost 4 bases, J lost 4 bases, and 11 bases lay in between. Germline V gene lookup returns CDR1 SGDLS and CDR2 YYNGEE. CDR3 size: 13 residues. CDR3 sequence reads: CASSPGGRTEAFF. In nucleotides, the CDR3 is TGTGCCAGCAGCCCGGGGGGGCGCACTGAAGCTTTCTTT.

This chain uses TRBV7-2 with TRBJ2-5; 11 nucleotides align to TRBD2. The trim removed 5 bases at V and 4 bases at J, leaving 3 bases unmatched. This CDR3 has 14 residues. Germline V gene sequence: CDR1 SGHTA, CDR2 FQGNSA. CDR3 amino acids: CASSHGLAGETQYF. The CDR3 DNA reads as TGTGCCAGCAGCCACGGACTAGCGGGAGAGACCCAGTACTTC.

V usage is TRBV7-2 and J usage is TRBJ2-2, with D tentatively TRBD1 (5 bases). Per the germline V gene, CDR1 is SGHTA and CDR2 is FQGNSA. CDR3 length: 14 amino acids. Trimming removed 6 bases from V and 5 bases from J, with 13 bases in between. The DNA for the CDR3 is TGTGCCAGCAGGACCACAGGTCTTACCGGGGAGCTGTTTTTT. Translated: CASRTTGLTGELFF. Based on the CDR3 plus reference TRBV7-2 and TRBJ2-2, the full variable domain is GAGVSQSPSNKVTEKGKDVELRCDPISGHTALYWYRQSLGQGLEFLIYFQGNSAPDKSGLPSDRFSAERTGGSVSTLTIQRTQQEDSAVYLCASRTTGLTGELFFGEGSRLTVL.

CDR3 sequence: CASSGTSPYNEQFF. CDR3 bases: TGTGCCAGCAGCGGGACTAGCCCATACAATGAGCAGTTCTTC. The chain links TRBV7-2 to TRBJ2-1, with TRBD2 matching 9 bases. This CDR3 spans 14 amino acids. In germline, CDR1 is SGHTA, CDR2 FQGNSA. The J segment lost 4 bases and the V segment lost 5 bases, leaving 3 bases of the junction unmatched.

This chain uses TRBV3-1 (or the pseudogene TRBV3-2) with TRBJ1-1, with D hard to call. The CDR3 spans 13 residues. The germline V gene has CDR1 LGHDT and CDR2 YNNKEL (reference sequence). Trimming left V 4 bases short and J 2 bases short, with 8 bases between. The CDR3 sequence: CASSPGQNTEAFF. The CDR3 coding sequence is TGTGCCAGCAGCCCGGGCCAAAACACTGAAGCTTTCTTT.

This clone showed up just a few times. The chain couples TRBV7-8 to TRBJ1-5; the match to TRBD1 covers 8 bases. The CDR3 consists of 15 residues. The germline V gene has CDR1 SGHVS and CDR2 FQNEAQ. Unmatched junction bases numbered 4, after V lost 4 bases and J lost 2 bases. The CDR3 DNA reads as TGTGCCAGCAGCTCCGGACAGGGAGGCAATCAGCCCCAGCATTTT. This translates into CASSSGQGGNQPQHF. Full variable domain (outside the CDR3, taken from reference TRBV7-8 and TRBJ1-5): GAGVSQSPRYKVAKRGQDVALRCDPISGHVSLFWYQQALGQGPEFLTYFQNEAQLDKSGLPSDRFFAERPEGSVSTLKIQRTQQEDSAVYLCASSSGQGGNQPQHFGDGTRLSIL.

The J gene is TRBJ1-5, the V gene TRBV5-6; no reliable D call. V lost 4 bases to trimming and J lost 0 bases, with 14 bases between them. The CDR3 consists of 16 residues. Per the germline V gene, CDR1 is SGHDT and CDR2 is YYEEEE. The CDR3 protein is CASSVGPYNSNQPQHF. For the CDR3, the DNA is TGTGCCAGCAGCGTGGGCCCTTATAATAGCAATCAGCCCCAGCATTTT.

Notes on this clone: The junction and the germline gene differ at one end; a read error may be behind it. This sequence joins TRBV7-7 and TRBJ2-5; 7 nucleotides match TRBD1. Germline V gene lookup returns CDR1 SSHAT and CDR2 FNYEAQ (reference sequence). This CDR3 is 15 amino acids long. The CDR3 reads CASSLGGQSQETQYF. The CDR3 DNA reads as TGTGCTAGCAGCTTAGGGGGACAGTCCCAAGAGACCCAGTACTTC.

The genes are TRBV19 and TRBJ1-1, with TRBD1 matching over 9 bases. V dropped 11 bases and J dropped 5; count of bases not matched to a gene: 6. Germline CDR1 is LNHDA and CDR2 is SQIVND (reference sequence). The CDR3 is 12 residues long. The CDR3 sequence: CASGQGWTEAFF. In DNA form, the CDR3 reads TGTGCCTCAGGACAGGGGTGGACTGAAGCTTTCTTT. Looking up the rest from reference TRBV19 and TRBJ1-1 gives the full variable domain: DGGITQSPKYLFRKEGQNVTLSCEQNLNHDAMYWYRQDPGQGLRLIYYSQIVNDFQKGDIAEGYSVSREKKESFPLTVTSAQKNPTAFYLCASGQGWTEAFFGQGTRLTVV.

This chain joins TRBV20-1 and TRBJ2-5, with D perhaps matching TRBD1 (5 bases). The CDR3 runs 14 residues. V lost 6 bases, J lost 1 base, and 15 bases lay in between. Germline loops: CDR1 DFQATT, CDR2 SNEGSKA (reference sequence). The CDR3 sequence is CSASGHRLQETQYF. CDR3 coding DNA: TGCAGTGCCAGTGGGCACAGGCTCCAAGAGACCCAGTACTTC.

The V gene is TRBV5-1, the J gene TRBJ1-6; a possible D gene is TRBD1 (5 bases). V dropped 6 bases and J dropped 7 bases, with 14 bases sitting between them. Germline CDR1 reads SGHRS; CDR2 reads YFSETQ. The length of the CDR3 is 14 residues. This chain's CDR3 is CASTLGRGNSPLHF. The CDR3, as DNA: TGCGCCAGCACCCTAGGGAGGGGCAATTCACCCCTCCACTTT.

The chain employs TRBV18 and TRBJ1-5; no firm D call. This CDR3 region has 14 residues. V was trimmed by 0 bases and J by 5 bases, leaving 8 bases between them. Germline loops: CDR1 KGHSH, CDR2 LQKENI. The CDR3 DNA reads TGTGCCAGCTCACCACCCCTAGGCTATCAGCCCCAGCATTTT. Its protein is CASSPPLGYQPQHF.

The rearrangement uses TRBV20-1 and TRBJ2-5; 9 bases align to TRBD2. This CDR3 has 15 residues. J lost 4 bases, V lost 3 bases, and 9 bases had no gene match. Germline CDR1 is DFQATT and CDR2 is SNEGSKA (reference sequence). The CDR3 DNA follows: TGCAGTGCTAGTCGAATAGCGGGAGCGGGAGAGACCCAGTACTTC. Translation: CSASRIAGAGETQYF.

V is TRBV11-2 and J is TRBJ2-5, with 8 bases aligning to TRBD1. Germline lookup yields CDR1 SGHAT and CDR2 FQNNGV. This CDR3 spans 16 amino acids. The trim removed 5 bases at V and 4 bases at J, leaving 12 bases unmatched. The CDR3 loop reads CASSNRYRGWAETQYF. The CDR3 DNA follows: TGTGCCAGCAGCAACAGATACAGGGGGTGGGCAGAGACCCAGTACTTC.

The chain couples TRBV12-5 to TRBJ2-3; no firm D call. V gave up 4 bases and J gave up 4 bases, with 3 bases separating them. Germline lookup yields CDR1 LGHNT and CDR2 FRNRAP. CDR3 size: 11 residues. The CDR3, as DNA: TGTGCTAGTGGTTCGGCAGATACGCAGTATTTT. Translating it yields CASGSADTQYF.